A selection of T cell receptor beta chains follows, all from one sample in a study of blood T cell repertoires in COVID-19. Using immunoSEQ multiplex PCR, the repertoire was profiled, and TCRdb retains in-frame clones only, with some absent. The data hold roughly 84,000 clones, with around 85% observed a single time. Sequencing was performed on peripheral blood. Receptors originate from an elderly man with active or convalescent COVID-19. The conserved cysteine and the conserved F or W are not part of the CDR3 here.

j_call | v_call | cdr3_aa
TRBJ2-1 | TRBV20-1 | SASRLAGGSYNEQF
TRBJ1-6 | TRBV9 | ASSVTGTPNNSPLH
TRBJ2-5 | TRBV7-2 | ASSPVVSLETQY
TRBJ2-3 | TRBV7-9 | ASSLAATDTQY
TRBJ2-5 | TRBV11-3 | ASSKRLGGRAQETQY
TRBJ1-2 | TRBV6-1 | ASSEQGQGYGYT
TRBJ2-1 | TRBV5-4 | ASSPTWDRGDNEQF
TRBJ1-2 | TRBV18 | ASSPWAKDYGYT
TRBJ2-6 | TRBV5-6 | ASKDSGANVLT
TRBJ1-2 | TRBV9 | ASSVVASSYGYT
TRBJ1-1 | TRBV11-2 | ASSLVLNTEAF
TRBJ1-4 | TRBV2 | ASSRTGQVNEKLF
TRBJ1-2 | TRBV29-1 | SVGGGTGGASRGYT
TRBJ1-1 | TRBV29-1 | SAVRGGDTEAF
TRBJ2-1 | TRBV18 | ASSAAGYEQF
TRBJ1-1 | TRBV14 | ASSQGPYTEAF
TRBJ2-1 | TRBV7-3 | ASSLSAGPYNEQF
TRBJ2-2 | TRBV7-9 | ATAGVDTGELF
TRBJ1-5 | TRBV24-1 | ATSENRGQPQH
TRBJ1-5 | TRBV28 | ASSLPRDSRNQPQH
TRBJ1-6 | TRBV7-9 | ASSMTVNSPLH
TRBJ1-2 | TRBV5-6 | ASSRPGQGAQGYT
TRBJ1-3 | TRBV12-3/TRBV12-4 | AGDTGSGNTIY
TRBJ1-5 | TRBV7-8 | ASSRRTDNQPQH
TRBJ1-2 | TRBV27 | ASSFGGGYT
TRBJ2-1 | TRBV6-6 | ASSYEGFAYNEQF
TRBJ2-5 | TRBV5-5 | ASSIRQGRETQY
TRBJ2-1 | TRBV19 | ASSDRGTSGNNEQF
TRBJ2-3 | TRBV24-1 | ATSDFRLATDTQY
TRBJ1-3 | TRBV24-1 | ATSGGGGVDTIY
TRBJ2-3 | TRBV6-6 | ASSYWQETDTQY
TRBJ1-5 | TRBV6-1 | ASSEARGPLVGPQH
TRBJ1-2 | TRBV6-6 | ASSYSTGDGYT
TRBJ1-2 | TRBV6-2/TRBV6-3 | ASSSLYGYT
TRBJ1-1 | TRBV7-8 | ASSIRDRLINTEAF
TRBJ2-2 | TRBV3-1/TRBV3-2 | ASGRWSETGELF
TRBJ2-5 | TRBV7-6 | ASSLGQQHQETQY
TRBJ2-3 | TRBV18 | ASSAGSADTQY
TRBJ1-1 | TRBV9 | ASRGQADTEAF
TRBJ1-5 | TRBV3-1/TRBV3-2 | ASSQDVRENQPQH
TRBJ1-4 | TRBV25-1 | ASSEGSLEKLF
TRBJ1-6 | TRBV6-5 | ASSYSIRGAGSPLH
TRBJ1-5 | TRBV15 | ATSRGQGDQPQH
TRBJ2-5 | TRBV7-3 | ASSLNRGETQY